The text below deals with one T cell receptor (beta chain). Its antigen is unknown. Sequence at one end of the junction differs from germline and may be a read error. TCRdb keeps only in-frame clones here, not all; method: immunoSEQ multiplex PCR. Of 71,000 or so clones in the sample, approximately 90% are singletons; the top ten hold 1.1%. The source of the sample is a study of OX40 agonist ivuxolimab in advanced cancers. Findings and limits, study-wide: At 0.1 to 3.0 mg/kg and by week 6, clonal expansion occurred in CD4+ and CD8+ blood T cells.

This specimen was CD4+ or CD8+ T cells sorted from blood, taken in a trial of the OX40 agonist ivuxolimab. The source of this sequence is an adult with an advanced solid tumor such as melanoma, head and neck, liver or kidney cancer.

CDR3 in amino acids: CASSLAIGSAHEQYF. CDR3 nucleotides: TGTGCTAGCAGCTTAGCCATTGGGTCAGCCCACGAGCAGTACTTC. The rearrangement joins TRBV7-7 to TRBJ2-7, with no clear D. This CDR3 comprises 15 residues. The germline gives CDR1 SSHAT, CDR2 FNYEAQ (reference sequence).